This T cell receptor (beta chain) was identified during a study of T cell responses to AZD1222 COVID-19 vaccine. Overall study results and limits: Among those given AZD1222, only five or six were seropositive at baseline. Of spike-specific TCRs, nearly half reportedly target regions left unmutated in variants. None of the repertoires were sampled until the peak T cell response had passed.

Trimming took 5 bases from V and 2 from J, leaving 13 bases between them. The V gene's germline CDR1 is SGHTA and CDR2 FQGNSA. The CDR3 length is 14 residues. Libraries were prepared by immunoSEQ multiplex PCR; TCRdb keeps only in-frame clonotypes and omits some of them. The data contain some 100,000 clones, around nine tenths of them singletons. A note on this clone: Its antigen is currently unknown.

The chain combines TRBV7-2 with TRBJ2-7; no reliable D call. The TCR comes from an adult in good health. The sequencing used peripheral blood, collected on day 0 of AZD1222 vaccination. CDR3 region: CASSPSPGPYEQYF. CDR3 DNA sequence: TGTGCCAGCAGCCCTTCACCAGGACCCTACGAGCAGTACTTC.